The subject of this entry is one T cell receptor beta chain. The antigen remains undetermined. The data derive from a study of cytomegalovirus exposure and HLA in healthy donors. Both 60 Vbeta primers and 13 Jbeta primers went into the PCR. Sequenced by immunoSEQ multiplex PCR; TCRdb stores in-frame clones only, minus some. The sample lists tens of thousands of clones; roughly 69% were seen once. The CDR3 is 15 residues long. Germline loops: CDR1 SGHRS, CDR2 YFSETQ. Losses at the gene ends were 5 bases for V and 7 bases for J; bases not matched to a gene: 11. Study results and limitations: With high specificity and sensitivity, the classifier reportedly diagnosed cytomegalovirus status.

Sequenced: PBMCs. This TCR was recovered from a man between 25 and 39 years old in good health and CMV-seronegative. The V and J genes are TRBV5-1 and TRBJ2-3, with 9 positions matching TRBD2. The CDR3 region has the DNA TGCGCCAGCAGTCGCGACTCCAGCGGGGGGAATACGCAGTATTTT. It codes for CASSRDSSGGNTQYF.